This T cell receptor (beta chain) derives from a study of cytomegalovirus exposure and HLA in healthy donors. Study results and caveats: TCR beta sequences reportedly predicted most subjects' HLA-A and HLA-B alleles accurately.

The primer mix had 60 Vbeta and 13 Jbeta primers. TCRdb's copy holds only in-frame clones and misses some; the assay was immunoSEQ multiplex PCR. There are under 150,000 clones in the sample; over 80% occur only once, and 1% to 1.5% lies in the top ten. The CDR3 extends over 13 amino acids. Germline CDR1 and CDR2: SGHAT and FQNNGV. Trimming at V came to 5 bases and at J to 4 bases, leaving 4 bases not matched to a gene. The sample holds a few counts of this clone. Antigen: not known. Specimen: PBMCs. The rearrangement joins TRBV11-2 to TRBJ2-7, with 8 bases lining up with TRBD1. The clonotype comes from a boy aged 10-17 years in good health and CMV-seronegative. CDR3 region: CASSADRAYEQYF. In DNA form, the CDR3 reads TGTGCCAGCAGCGCGGACAGGGCGTACGAGCAGTACTTC. The full variable domain, completed using reference TRBV11-2 and TRBJ2-7, is EAGVAQSPRYKIIEKRQSVAFWCNPISGHATLYWYQQILGQGPKLLIQFQNNGVVDDSQLPKDRFSAERLKGVDSTLKIQPAKLEDSAVYLCASSADRAYEQYFGPGTRLTVT.